Detailed here is one T cell receptor (beta chain). The table lists this clonotype with a few counts. Its antigen is unknown. No much larger clone is present one base from it, and per-base qualities are unavailable. Looking up the germline V gene yields CDR1 SQVTM and CDR2 ANQGSEA. V lost 6 bases and J lost 10 bases; the stretch between them is 14 bases long. The CDR3 runs 11 amino acids, cysteine and phenylalanine included. Only the CDR3 portion is preserved as DNA: 33 bases, with reading frame beginning at the first base. A case-control design nested within a healthcare worker cohort in London, UK, was used, with weekly nasopharyngeal swab PCR tests and blood sampling performed. Between 23 and 31 March 2020, the week of the UK lockdown, healthcare workers were enrolled and then followed up weekly for as long as 16 weeks. This specimen belongs to a study of early T cells in non-severe SARS-CoV-2 infection (dated by TCRdb to the early 2020s). Background on the whole study: Bulk RNA from unsorted whole blood was used for TCR sequencing, so alpha and beta chains could not be paired. Broad study findings and their caveats: VDJdb matching was skewed toward anti-spike CD8 responses, so virus-specific expansions were likely underestimated and private and CD4 specificities were missed.

The library was prepared using 5' RACE. The instrument was a NextSeq 500. In the TCR library protocol, unique molecular identifiers were attached to individual cDNA molecules to correct for PCR bias and sequencing error. Sequencing covered both TCR alpha and beta chains, and within each sample the abundances of alpha and beta sequences were tightly co-correlated. Turning to the authors' computational methods: Decombinator V4 was used to perform V gene, J gene and CDR3 annotation of TCR sequences. Expanded TCRs were defined as changing significantly between any two time points under a Poisson model with p below 0.0001. TCR abundances were normalised to the total number of TCRs sequenced per sample and expressed as counts per million. TRAV1-2 paired with TRAJ12, TRAJ20 or TRAJ33 defined MAIT TCRs, while TRAV10 paired with TRAJ18 defined iNKT TCRs. VDJdb, accessed on 1 November 2021, was searched for TCRs annotated for CMV, EBV and SARS-CoV-2, and TCRs annotated for more than one antigen were excluded. The raw public data were reprocessed by TCRdb itself: fastp quality trimming at Q25, MiXCR clonotype calling, in-frame beta chains only. Identical CDR3 proteins give one entry, which carries the most common genes and DNA. The V and J calls follow TCRdb's processing rather than the paper's. This sample comprises some 87,000 distinct CDR3 sequences, around an eighth of them detected only once. Approximately 2.4% of the sample rests with the top ten.

The TCR comes from an adult who was a healthcare worker with PCR-confirmed SARS-CoV-2 infection or an uninfected control (not recorded which). This chain is built from TRBV29-1 and TRBJ2-3; TRBD2 is a possible D gene, resting on 6 matching bases. What was sequenced was whole blood. The CDR3 protein is CSVPHGGAQYF. Here is the DNA: TGCAGCGTCCCACACGGAGGGGCGCAGTATTTT.